A selection of T cell receptor beta chains follows, all from one sample in a study of cytomegalovirus exposure and HLA in healthy donors. The table came from immunoSEQ multiplex PCR; TCRdb's copy has only in-frame clones and leaves some out. Counted here are approximately 160,000 clones, 75% to 80% occurring once; the ten biggest clones make up 2.6%. The sample taken for sequencing was PBMCs. These TCRs come from a woman aged 40-49 years in good health and CMV-seropositive. CDR3s include the opening cysteine and the closing phenylalanine or tryptophan. A D gene is named only where the DNA matches it firmly. Some rows have no size entry. The others give once, few or many, or a class for an expanded clone.

j_gene | v_gene | abundance | d_gene | CDR3aa | CDR3nt
TRBJ1-3 | TRBV2 | - | TRBD1 | CASSRNRGGGNTIYF | TGTGCCAGCAGTCGGAACAGGGGCGGTGGAAACACCATATATTTT
TRBJ2-3 | TRBV30 | - | TRBD2 | CAWSVLVLAGAHTQYF | TGTGCCTGGAGTGTATTAGTACTAGCGGGGGCCCATACGCAGTATTTT
TRBJ1-2 | TRBV7-9 | - | - | CSSSLVDSGYTF | TGTTCCAGCAGCTTAGTGGACAGTGGCTACACCTTC
TRBJ1-4 | TRBV7-9 | - | - | CASTLTTGGKEKLFF | TGTGCCAGCACCTTGACAACGGGGGGCAAAGAAAAACTGTTTTTT
TRBJ2-7 | TRBV6-1 | - | - | CASSLEGFGGVEQYF | TGTGCCAGCTCCTTGGAGGGATTCGGAGGTGTGGAGCAGTACTTC
TRBJ1-1 | TRBV7-8 | - | TRBD1 | CASSFQGAGTEAFF | TGTGCCAGCAGCTTTCAGGGGGCCGGCACTGAAGCTTTCTTT
TRBJ2-5 | TRBV25-1 | once | - | CASSDGETQYF | TGTGCCAGCAGTGACGGGGAGACCCAGTACTTC
TRBJ2-5 | TRBV6-1 | - | - | CASSEDEGTTQETQYF | TGTGCCAGCAGTGAAGACGAGGGCACCACCCAAGAGACCCAGTACTTC
TRBJ2-3 | TRBV7-9 | - | TRBD2 | CSSSLGRAGITDTQYF | TGTTCCAGCAGCTTAGGTCGAGCGGGGATTACAGATACGCAGTATTTT
TRBJ2-1 | TRBV5-1 | - | TRBD2 | CASQTLERGGREQFF | TGCGCCAGCCAAACGTTGGAGCGGGGGGGCCGCGAGCAGTTCTTC
TRBJ1-2 | TRBV18 | - | TRBD1 | CASSPPGQGRDGYTF | TGTGCCAGCTCACCACCGGGACAGGGGAGGGATGGCTACACCTTC
TRBJ1-5 | TRBV21-1 | - | - | CASSIRNDRESNQPQHF | TGTGCCAGCAGCATTCGAAATGACAGGGAGAGCAATCAGCCCCAGCATTTT
TRBJ1-4 | TRBV19 | - | TRBD1 | CARPDRANEKLFF | TGTGCCAGGCCGGACAGGGCGAATGAAAAACTGTTTTTT
TRBJ2-7 | TRBV19 | - | - | CASSTLQGNEQYF | TGTGCCAGTAGTACCCTACAGGGAAACGAGCAGTACTTC
TRBJ1-1 | TRBV19 | - | - | CASKQGLTEAFF | TGTGCCAGTAAGCAGGGGCTGACTGAAGCTTTCTTT
TRBJ2-4 | TRBV29-1 | - | TRBD1 | CSVGGQGTKNIQYF | TGCAGCGTTGGCGGACAGGGAACTAAAAACATTCAGTACTTC
TRBJ2-5 | TRBV9 | - | TRBD2 | CASSSPPSGDQETQYF | TGTGCCAGCAGCTCTCCTCCTAGCGGCGACCAAGAGACCCAGTACTTC
TRBJ1-2 | TRBV5-4 | - | TRBD1 | CASSLDRGKSYGYTF | TGTGCCAGCAGCTTGGACAGGGGAAAATCCTATGGCTACACCTTC
TRBJ2-1 | TRBV7-9 | - | - | CAAGRDTPYNEQFF | TGTGCCGCAGGCCGGGACACTCCCTACAATGAGCAGTTCTTC
TRBJ1-3 | TRBV4-3 | - | - | CASSQEDGTSISGNTIYF | TGCGCCAGCAGCCAAGAAGACGGGACATCCATCTCTGGAAACACCATATATTTT
TRBJ2-2 | TRBV19 | - | - | CAKRAISETANTGELFF | TGTGCCAAGCGCGCCATCTCAGAAACCGCGAACACCGGGGAGCTGTTTTTT
TRBJ2-3 | TRBV14 | - | - | CASSLIYSSTDTQYF | TGTGCCAGCAGCCTCATCTATTCTAGCACAGATACGCAGTATTTT
TRBJ1-6 | TRBV28 | - | TRBD1 | CASSLEPGQDNSPLHF | TGTGCCAGCAGTTTAGAACCCGGACAGGATAATTCACCCCTCCACTTT
TRBJ2-7 | TRBV27 | - | TRBD1 | CASSPWSGGNEQYF | TGTGCCAGCAGTCCCTGGTCAGGGGGCAACGAGCAGTACTTC
TRBJ2-2 | TRBV7-8 | once | TRBD1 | CASSLYGDRPTGELFF | TGTGCCAGCAGCTTATACGGGGACAGACCAACCGGGGAGCTGTTTTTT
TRBJ1-2 | TRBV30 | - | - | CAWSVRQGYGYTF | TGTGCCTGGAGTGTAAGGCAGGGGTATGGCTACACCTTC
TRBJ1-4 | TRBV6-1 | few | - | CASSEESPDEKLFF | TGTGCCAGCAGTGAAGAAAGCCCCGATGAAAAACTGTTTTTT
TRBJ1-4 | TRBV7-8 | - | - | CASSLTTDNEKLFF | TGTGCCAGCAGCTTAACGACAGATAATGAAAAACTGTTTTTT
TRBJ1-6 | TRBV14 | - | TRBD1 | CASNEGTGLSPLHF | TGTGCCAGCAACGAAGGGACAGGCCTTTCACCCCTCCACTTT
TRBJ2-1 | TRBV2 | - | TRBD2 | CASRRRPGGLDEQFF | TGTGCCAGCAGACGACGGCCGGGGGGTCTCGATGAGCAGTTCTTC
TRBJ2-5 | TRBV4-1 | - | TRBD1 | CASSQDGTGGQETQYF | TGCGCCAGCAGCCAAGATGGGACAGGGGGCCAAGAGACCCAGTACTTC
TRBJ2-3 | TRBV19 | - | TRBD2 | CASSATGLAYVPDTQYF | TGTGCCAGTAGTGCCACGGGACTAGCCTATGTACCAGATACGCAGTATTTT
TRBJ1-1 | TRBV6-5 | - | TRBD1 | CASSRNRGNTEAFF | TGTGCCAGCAGTAGGAACAGGGGGAACACTGAAGCTTTCTTT
TRBJ1-4 | TRBV6-1 | - | - | CASMRRATTNEKLFF | TGTGCCAGCATGAGGCGGGCAACAACTAATGAAAAACTGTTTTTT
TRBJ2-7 | TRBV6-5 | - | TRBD2 | CASSPASGGVYEQYF | TGTGCCAGCAGTCCCGCTAGCGGGGGGGTCTACGAGCAGTACTTC
TRBJ1-5 | TRBV27 | - | - | CASSRGGSRNQPQHF | TGTGCCAGCTCCCGGGGGGGATCTAGAAATCAGCCCCAGCATTTT
TRBJ1-3 | TRBV6-1 | few | TRBD1 | CASSVGQAYGNTIYF | TGTGCCAGCAGTGTGGGACAGGCTTACGGAAACACCATATATTTT
TRBJ1-2 | TRBV19 | few | - | CASTDRTTIGYTF | TGTGCCTCCACAGACAGGACAACTATAGGCTACACCTTC
TRBJ2-2 | TRBV5-1 | - | - | CASRESGELFF | TGCGCCAGCCGGGAGTCCGGGGAGCTGTTTTTT
TRBJ2-1 | TRBV7-9 | once | TRBD1 | CSSSFPTRDRAYNEQFF | TGTTCCAGCAGCTTCCCGACTCGGGACAGGGCTTACAATGAGCAGTTCTTC
TRBJ2-7 | TRBV6-5 | - | TRBD1 | CASSSKYRGPSYEQYF | TGTGCCAGCAGTTCCAAATACAGGGGGCCCTCCTACGAGCAGTACTTC